The source of this T cell receptor beta chain is a study of CD8+CD57+ T cells in acquired aplastic anemia. About the study: An average of about 3.2 ug of DNA was obtained from sorted CD4+ and CD8+ cells. Study-wide points: Patients and controls turned out to have around 29 CD8+ CDR3 sequences in common. No significant patient-versus-control difference appeared in CD8+ Simpson's diversity.

Individuals selected for sequencing had exhibited CD8+CD57+ cell expansion on flow cytometry. According to the study, genomic DNA was the template for TCR beta VDJ and CDR3 profiling. TCRdb called the reads again in MiXCR, with one record for every CDR3 protein. The table records approximately 150,000 distinct CDR3 sequences, around half of them present only once. This CDR3 is built from 14 residues. Germline V lookup: CDR1 DFQATT, CDR2 SNEGSKA (reference sequence). With 1 base removed from V and 7 bases from J, the gap between germline ends came to 14 bases. This clonotype has ten or more counts. Antigen unknown.

This chain joins TRBV20-1 and TRBJ2-1, with D perhaps matching TRBD2 (6 bases). This clonotype originated in a human donor with aplastic anemia. The sample taken for sequencing was sorted CD4+, CD8+, or CD8+CD57+ T cells (not recorded which) from PBMCs. CDR3 sequence reads: CSARGRRGVNEQFF. CDR3 in DNA: TGCAGTGCTAGAGGTAGGAGGGGAGTAAATGAGCAGTTCTTC.